This TCR beta chain was obtained from a study of CD8 T cells in ankylosing spondylitis. Study-wide points: Disease-linked clones were reportedly significantly enriched in matched ankylosing spondylitis synovial fluid. A motif in TCR beta, a set of 8 or 9 highly homologous variants, appeared characteristic of ankylosing spondylitis blood.

A quantitative 5'-RACE method, one with molecular barcodes, was used to make TCR beta libraries. TCRdb called the 5' RACE reads again in MiXCR, with one record for every CDR3 protein. The data show roughly 180,000 distinct CDR3 sequences, with 11% seen just once and approximately 32% held by the top ten. This clonotype has just a few counts. Its antigen is as yet unknown. Trimming removed 3 bases at V and 1 base at J, with 6 bases between. Germline CDR1 is SGHAT and CDR2 is FQNNGV. The CDR3 consists of 13 residues. This TCR derives from a male donor with ankylosing spondylitis or in good health (not recorded which). The genes are TRBV11-2 and TRBJ2-5; D is unresolved. The sample taken for sequencing was blood, either unsorted or a sorted T cell fraction (not recorded which). The CDR3 loop is CASSFKTQETQYF. The CDR3 DNA sequence: TGTGCCAGCAGCTTCAAAACCCAAGAGACCCAGTACTTC.